This T cell receptor (beta chain) was found in a study of immune evolution from preneoplasia to lung adenocarcinoma. Regarding the study as a whole: Compared with EGFR-mutant or double wild-type lesions, KRAS-mutant nodules were more clonal. Top clone share appeared to fall from AAH through AIS, MIA, adenocarcinoma. Clonality was highest in normal lung, lower in later-stage lesions apparently.

Note on this clone: Its target is unknown.

CDR3 length: 16 residues. V was pared by 2 bases and J by 3 bases, with 4 bases of the junction left unmatched. Per the germline V gene, CDR1 is MNHEY and CDR2 is SVGAGI. Premalignant or tumor cells were enriched by macro-dissection after pathologic assessment. Clones were read by immunoSEQ multiplex PCR, and TCRdb kept only the in-frame ones, dropping some. The sample includes some 3,700 clones, about three quarters of them seen just once. V usage is TRBV6-5 and J usage is TRBJ2-2; 9 bases match TRBD2. The material sequenced was FFPE minimally invasive lung adenocarcinoma tissue. This receptor was obtained from a person between 60 and 80 years old with lung adenocarcinoma. The CDR3 protein is CASSYTLAGDTGELFF. In DNA, the CDR3 is TGTGCCAGCAGTTACACATTAGCGGGAGACACCGGGGAGCTGTTTTTT.